This passage covers 7 T cell receptor beta chains from one sample sequenced in a study of T-cell reconstitution after alpha-beta-depleted transplantation in children (TCRdb year 2016). Preparation of the library involved PCR. The reads were generated on an Illumina HiSeq 2500. TCR libraries were prepared with molecular barcoding, using unique molecular identifiers to normalize TCRbeta repertoire quantification. The public sequencing data were trimmed at Q25 with fastp and processed into clonotypes with MiXCR by TCRdb, which kept only in-frame beta chains. Rows merge per CDR3 protein into single entries with the most common DNA and genes. The sample table holds more than 200,000 distinct CDR3 sequences, of which around 9.7% were seen once. About 4.8% of the sample is held by the ten biggest clonotypes. The input for sequencing was PBMCs from the stem cell graft donor, taken from the stem cell graft. These receptors originate from a human donor who donated a stem cell graft to a child with SCID.

This clonotype was seen at least ten times. This chain links TRBV5-1 with TRBJ1-1; D is unresolved. The CDR3 is made up of 17 amino acids. Germline V lookup: CDR1 SGHRS, CDR2 YFSETQ. Trimming stripped 0 bases from V and 1 base from J, with 16 bases between. CDR3 in amino acids: CASSLVIGKGPNTEAFF. The CDR3 DNA reads TGCGCCAGCAGCTTGGTCATCGGGAAGGGCCCGAACACTGAAGCTTTCTTT.

This clonotype was seen repeatedly, ten times or more. This chain links TRBV9 with TRBJ1-6; D not resolved. The CDR3 has 14 amino acids. Per germline, CDR1 SGDLS and CDR2 YYNGEE. V lost 0 bases and J 10 bases, leaving 11 bases between the germline ends. The CDR3 is CASSVGFAQSPLHF. The CDR3 DNA is TGTGCCAGCAGCGTAGGGTTTGCGCAATCACCCCTCCACTTT. Supplemented by reference TRBV9 and TRBJ1-6, the full variable domain reads DSGVTQTPKHLITATGQRVTLRCSPRSGDLSVYWYQQSLDQGLQFLIQYYNGEERAKGNILERFSAQQFPDLHSELNLSSLELGDSALYFCASSVGFAQSPLHFGNGTRLTVT.

Ten or more counts support this clonotype. The V call is TRBV5-1, the J call TRBJ2-7, with D tentatively TRBD1 (5 bases). CDR3 length: 13 residues. CDR1 is SGHRS, CDR2 YFSETQ, per germline. Trimming removed 1 base from V and 7 bases from J, with 12 bases in between. CDR3 bases: TGCGCCAGCAGCTTGCCAGGGATCGGGGAGCAGTACTTC. Translated: CASSLPGIGEQYF.

This clonotype occurred a few times. The chain carries TRBV11-2 and TRBJ1-6; 9 nucleotides align to TRBD1. The J segment lost 7 bases and the V segment lost 0 bases, leaving 1 base of the junction unmatched. Germline V lookup: CDR1 SGHAT, CDR2 FQNNGV. The CDR3 is 15 residues long. The DNA of the CDR3 is TGTGCCAGCAGCTTAGAAACAGGGGGCAATTCACCCCTCCACTTT. This encodes CASSLETGGNSPLHF.

This clonotype came up a few times. This may be a read error: a much more frequent sequence differs by one nucleotide. The gene calls are TRBV20-1 and TRBJ1-1; possibly TRBD1 for D (6 bases). CDR3 length: 16 amino acids. Looked up from germline, CDR1 is DFQATT and CDR2 is SNEGSKA (reference sequence). The CDR3 sequence is CCARDLGGLSDTEAFF. CDR3 bases: TGCTGTGCTAGAGATCTTGGGGGGCTATCGGACACTGAAGCTTTCTTT.

This clonotype was found many times. The rearrangement uses TRBV27 and TRBJ1-2; unclear D gene. CDR1 is MNHEY and CDR2 is SMNVEV in the germline V gene (reference sequence). The CDR3 length is 14 residues. Trimming took off 5 bases at V and 4 bases at J, with 14 bases between the two ends. The DNA of the CDR3 is TGTGCCAGCAGTCCTCGAGAGTTCTTCTATGGCTACACCTTC. Encoded protein: CASSPREFFYGYTF.

This clonotype appeared many times. The chain uses TRBV6-2 or TRBV6-3 and TRBJ2-1; possibly TRBD2 for D (7 bases). CDR3 length: 14 residues. CDR1 is MNHEY, CDR2 SVGEGT, per germline. Between the trimmed V and J ends, which lost 4 bases and 7 bases, there was a span of 14 bases. In DNA, the CDR3 is TGTGCCAGCAGTTTCTCGGGGGGCACGAATGAGCAGTTCTTC. Translation: CASSFSGGTNEQFF.